This T cell receptor (beta chain) originates from a study of response to subunit inactivated influenza vaccine listed by TCRdb under 2018. A note on the overall study: To follow how T cells responded to a trivalent subunit inactivated influenza vaccine, the researchers relied on deep quantitative profiling of the T cell receptor repertoire.

Libraries were built with RT-PCR. The sample was run on an Illumina HiSeq 2500. TCRdb reprocessed the public reads (quality trimming at Q25 with fastp, clone calling with MiXCR) and kept in-frame beta chains. Merged by CDR3 protein, the rows form single entries marked with the most common genes and DNA. In all, the sample holds around 710,000 distinct CDR3 sequences, and about 15% of those were seen once. The ten most abundant clones make up 5.5% to 7% of the sample. V and J lose 1 base and 5 bases, and a span of 21 bases separates them. CDR1 and CDR2 are drawn from the germline V gene: SGHDT, YYEEEE. The CDR3 goes from the cysteine to the phenylalanine over 17 residues. CDR3 DNA only is kept here, 51 bases in frame from base 1. The research as a whole found: According to the authors, only a limited number of new T cells may be recruited by each seasonal influenza vaccination.

This clonotype was seen ten or more times. Its target antigen remains unknown. No much larger clone is present one base from it, and per-base qualities are unavailable. This clonotype was sampled from a man over 45 who received an inactivated influenza vaccine. Donor details come from another sample of the same person, matched by shared clones. The V gene is TRBV5-6 and the J gene is TRBJ2-5, with a weak D call of TRBD2 (6 bases match). The material sequenced was PBMCs from blood, taken 14 days before vaccination. The CDR3 reads as follows: CASSLLAEGLKIETQYF. The nucleotides read TGTGCCAGCAGCTTGTTAGCGGAAGGCTTGAAAATTGAGACCCAGTACTTC.